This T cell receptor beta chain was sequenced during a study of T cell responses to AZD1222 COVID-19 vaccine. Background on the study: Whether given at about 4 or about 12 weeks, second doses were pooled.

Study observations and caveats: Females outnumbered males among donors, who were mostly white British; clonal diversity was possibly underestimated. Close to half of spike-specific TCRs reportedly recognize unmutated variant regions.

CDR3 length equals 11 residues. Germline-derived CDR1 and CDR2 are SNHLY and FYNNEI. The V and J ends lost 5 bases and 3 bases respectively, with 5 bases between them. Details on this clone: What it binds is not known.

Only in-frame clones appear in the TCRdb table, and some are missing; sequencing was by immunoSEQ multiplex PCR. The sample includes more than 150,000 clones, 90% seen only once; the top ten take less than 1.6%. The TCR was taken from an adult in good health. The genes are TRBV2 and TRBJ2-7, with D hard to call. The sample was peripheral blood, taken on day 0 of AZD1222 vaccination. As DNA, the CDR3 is TGTGCCAGCAGTCCTTTCTACGAGCAGTACTTC. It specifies CASSPFYEQYF.